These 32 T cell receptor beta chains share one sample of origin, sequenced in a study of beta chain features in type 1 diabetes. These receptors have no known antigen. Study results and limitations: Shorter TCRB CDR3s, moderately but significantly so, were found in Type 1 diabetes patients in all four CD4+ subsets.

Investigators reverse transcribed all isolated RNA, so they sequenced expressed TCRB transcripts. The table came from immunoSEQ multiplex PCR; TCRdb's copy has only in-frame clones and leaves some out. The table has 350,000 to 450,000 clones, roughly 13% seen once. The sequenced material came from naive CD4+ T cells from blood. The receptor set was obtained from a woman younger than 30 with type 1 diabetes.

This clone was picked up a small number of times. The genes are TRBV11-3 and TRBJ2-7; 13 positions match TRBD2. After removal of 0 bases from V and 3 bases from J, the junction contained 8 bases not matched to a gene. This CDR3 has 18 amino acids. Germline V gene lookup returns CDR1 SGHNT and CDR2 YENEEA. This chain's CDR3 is CASSLEGMGTSGIYEQYF. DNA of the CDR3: TGTGCCAGCAGCTTAGAGGGGATGGGGACTAGCGGGATCTACGAGCAGTACTTC.

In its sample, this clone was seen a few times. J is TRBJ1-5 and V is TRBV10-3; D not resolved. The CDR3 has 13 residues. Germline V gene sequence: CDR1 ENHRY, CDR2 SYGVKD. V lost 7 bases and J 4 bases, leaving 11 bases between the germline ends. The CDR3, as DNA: TGTGCCATCACAGCGGACTCGAATCAGCCCCAGCATTTT. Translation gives CAITADSNQPQHF.

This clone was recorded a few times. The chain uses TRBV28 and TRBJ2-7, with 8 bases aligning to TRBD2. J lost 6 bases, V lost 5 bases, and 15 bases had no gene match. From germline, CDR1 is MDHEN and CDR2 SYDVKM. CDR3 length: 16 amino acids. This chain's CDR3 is CASSPAGESGSGEQYF. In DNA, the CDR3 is TGTGCCAGCAGTCCTGCGGGGGAGAGCGGGAGTGGCGAGCAGTACTTC.

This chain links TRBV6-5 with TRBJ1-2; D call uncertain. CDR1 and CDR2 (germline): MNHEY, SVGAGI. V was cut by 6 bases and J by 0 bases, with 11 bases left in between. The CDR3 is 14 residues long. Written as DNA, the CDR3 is TGTGCCAGCAGCCGGGCGGGAGCTAACTATGGCTACACCTTC. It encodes CASSRAGANYGYTF.

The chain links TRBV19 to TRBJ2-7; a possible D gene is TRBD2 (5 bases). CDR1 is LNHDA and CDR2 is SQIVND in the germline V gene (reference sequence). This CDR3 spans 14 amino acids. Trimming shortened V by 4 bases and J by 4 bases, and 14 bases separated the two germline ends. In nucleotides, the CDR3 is TGTGCCAGTAGTACGTATGCGGGCCCATACGAGCAGTACTTC. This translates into CASSTYAGPYEQYF.

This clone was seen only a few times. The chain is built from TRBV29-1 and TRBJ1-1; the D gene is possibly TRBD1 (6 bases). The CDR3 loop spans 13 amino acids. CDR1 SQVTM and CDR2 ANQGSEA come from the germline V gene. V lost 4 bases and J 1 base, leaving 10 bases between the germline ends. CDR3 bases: TGCAGCGTTGGAAAACAGGGGAACACTGAAGCTTTCTTT. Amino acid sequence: CSVGKQGNTEAFF. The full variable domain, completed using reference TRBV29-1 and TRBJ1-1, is SAVISQKPSRDICQRGTSLTIQCQVDSQVTMMFWYRQQPGQSLTLIATANQGSEATYESGFVIDKFPISRPNLTFSTLTVSNMSPEDSSIYLCSVGKQGNTEAFFGQGTRLTVV.

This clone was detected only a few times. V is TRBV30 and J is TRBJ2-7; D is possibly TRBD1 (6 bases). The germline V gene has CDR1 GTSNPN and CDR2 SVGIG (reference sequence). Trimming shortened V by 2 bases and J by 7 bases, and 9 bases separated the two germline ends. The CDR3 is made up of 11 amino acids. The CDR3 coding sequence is TGTGCCTGGAGTCCGGACAGAGAGCAGTACTTC. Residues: CAWSPDREQYF.

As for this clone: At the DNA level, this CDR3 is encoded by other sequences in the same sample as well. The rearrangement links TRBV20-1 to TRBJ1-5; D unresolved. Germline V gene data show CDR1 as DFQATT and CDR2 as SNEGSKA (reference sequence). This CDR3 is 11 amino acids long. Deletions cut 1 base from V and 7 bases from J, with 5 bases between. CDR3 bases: TGCAGTGCTAGAGGAGGACAGCCCCAGCATTTT. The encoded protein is CSARGGQPQHF.

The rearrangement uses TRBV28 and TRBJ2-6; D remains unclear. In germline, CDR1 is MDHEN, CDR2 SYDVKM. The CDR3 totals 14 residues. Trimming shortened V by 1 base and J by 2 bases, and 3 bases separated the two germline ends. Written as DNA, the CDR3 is TGTGCCAGCAGTTTATCAGCTGGGGCCAACGTCCTGACTTTC. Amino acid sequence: CASSLSAGANVLTF.

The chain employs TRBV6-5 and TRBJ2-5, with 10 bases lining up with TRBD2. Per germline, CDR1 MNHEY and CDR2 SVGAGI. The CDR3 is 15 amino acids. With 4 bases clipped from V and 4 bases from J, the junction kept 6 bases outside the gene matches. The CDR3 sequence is CASSSELAGLETQYF. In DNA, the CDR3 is TGTGCCAGCAGTTCCGAACTAGCGGGGTTAGAGACCCAGTACTTC.

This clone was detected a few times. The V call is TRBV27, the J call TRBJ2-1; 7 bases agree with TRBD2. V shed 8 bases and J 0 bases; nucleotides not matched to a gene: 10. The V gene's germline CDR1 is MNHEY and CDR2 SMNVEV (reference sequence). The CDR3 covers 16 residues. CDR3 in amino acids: CASQPYGGSSYNEQFF. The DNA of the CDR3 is TGTGCCAGCCAACCGTACGGGGGGAGCTCCTACAATGAGCAGTTCTTC.

The CDR3 is CASSRSGDNEQFF. In DNA form, the CDR3 reads TGTGCCAGCTCACGGTCGGGTGATAATGAGCAGTTCTTC. This chain joins TRBV18 and TRBJ2-1, with D unclear. The V gene lost 4 bases and the J gene lost 7 bases, with 11 bases spanning the gap. CDR1 and CDR2 from the germline V gene are KGHSH and LQKENI. This CDR3 has 13 residues.

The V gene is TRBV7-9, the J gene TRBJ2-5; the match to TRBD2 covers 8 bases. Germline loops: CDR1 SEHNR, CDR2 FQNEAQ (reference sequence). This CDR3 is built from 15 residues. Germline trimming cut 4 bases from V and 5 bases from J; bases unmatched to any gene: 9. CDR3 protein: CASSYTAGVVETQYF. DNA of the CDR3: TGTGCCAGCAGCTATACAGCGGGGGTGGTGGAGACCCAGTACTTC.

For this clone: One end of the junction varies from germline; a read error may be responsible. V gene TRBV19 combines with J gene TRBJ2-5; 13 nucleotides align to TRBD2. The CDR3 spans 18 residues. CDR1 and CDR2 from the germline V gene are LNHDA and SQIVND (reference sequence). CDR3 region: CASSIGTSGGTVKESQYF. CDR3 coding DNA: TGTGCCAGTAGTATAGGGACTAGCGGGGGAACCGTAAAAGAGAGCCAGTACTTC.

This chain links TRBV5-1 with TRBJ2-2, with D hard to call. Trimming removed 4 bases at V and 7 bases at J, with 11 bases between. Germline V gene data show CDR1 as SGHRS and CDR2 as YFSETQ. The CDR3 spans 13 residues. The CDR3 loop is CASSLTVDGELFF. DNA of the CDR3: TGCGCCAGCAGCCTTACAGTAGACGGGGAGCTGTTTTTT.

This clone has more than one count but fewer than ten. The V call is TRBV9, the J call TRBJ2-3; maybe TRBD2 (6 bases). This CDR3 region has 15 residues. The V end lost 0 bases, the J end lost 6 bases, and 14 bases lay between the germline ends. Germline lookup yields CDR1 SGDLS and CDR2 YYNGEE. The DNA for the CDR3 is TGTGCCAGCAGCGTAGCCCCATTGGAGGGGGATACGCAGTATTTT. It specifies CASSVAPLEGDTQYF.

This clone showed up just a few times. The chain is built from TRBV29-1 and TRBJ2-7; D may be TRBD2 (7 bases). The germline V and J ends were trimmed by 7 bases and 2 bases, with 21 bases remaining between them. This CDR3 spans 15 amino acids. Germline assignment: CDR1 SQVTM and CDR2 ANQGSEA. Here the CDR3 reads CSGGGGGTPAYEQYF. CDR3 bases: TGCAGCGGGGGGGGCGGGGGAACCCCAGCCTACGAGCAGTACTTC.

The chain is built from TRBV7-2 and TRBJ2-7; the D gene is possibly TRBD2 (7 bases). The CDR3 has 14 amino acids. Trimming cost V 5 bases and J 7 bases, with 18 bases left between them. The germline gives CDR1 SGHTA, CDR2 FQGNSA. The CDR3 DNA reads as TGTGCCAGCAGCCGTGGGGGGGCCCCTAGGGAGCAGTACTTC. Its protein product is CASSRGGAPREQYF.

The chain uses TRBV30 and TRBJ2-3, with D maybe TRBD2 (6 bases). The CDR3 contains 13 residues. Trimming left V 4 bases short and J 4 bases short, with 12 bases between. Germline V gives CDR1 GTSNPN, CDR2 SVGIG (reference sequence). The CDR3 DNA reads TGTGCCTGGACTGGGGGAGGACCAGATACGCAGTATTTT. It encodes CAWTGGGPDTQYF.

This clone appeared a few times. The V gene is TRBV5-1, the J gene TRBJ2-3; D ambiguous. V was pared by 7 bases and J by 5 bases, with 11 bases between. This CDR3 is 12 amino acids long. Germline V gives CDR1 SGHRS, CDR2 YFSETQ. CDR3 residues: CASGLRGDTQYF. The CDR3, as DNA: TGCGCCAGCGGTTTGCGCGGAGATACGCAGTATTTT.

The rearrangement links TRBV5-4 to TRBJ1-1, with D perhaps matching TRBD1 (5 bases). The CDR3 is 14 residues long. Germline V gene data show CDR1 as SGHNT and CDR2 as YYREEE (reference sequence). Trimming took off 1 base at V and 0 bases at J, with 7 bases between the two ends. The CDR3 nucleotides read TGTGCCAGCAGCTTGTCAGGGATGAACACTGAAGCTTTCTTT. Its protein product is CASSLSGMNTEAFF.

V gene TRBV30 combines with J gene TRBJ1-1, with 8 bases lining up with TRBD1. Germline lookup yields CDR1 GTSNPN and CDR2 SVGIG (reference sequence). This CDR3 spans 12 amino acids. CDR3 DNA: TGTGCGGCGGACAGGGAGAACACTGAAGCTTTCTTT. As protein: CAADRENTEAFF.

The CDR3, as DNA: TGCGCCAGCAGCTTGGAAGGACAGTCAGATACGCAGTATTTT. Its protein is CASSLEGQSDTQYF. The chain has TRBV5-1 and TRBJ2-3; D may be TRBD1 (6 bases). This CDR3 has 14 residues. Germline V gene data show CDR1 as SGHRS and CDR2 as YFSETQ. V was cut by 0 bases and J by 4 bases, with 9 bases left in between.

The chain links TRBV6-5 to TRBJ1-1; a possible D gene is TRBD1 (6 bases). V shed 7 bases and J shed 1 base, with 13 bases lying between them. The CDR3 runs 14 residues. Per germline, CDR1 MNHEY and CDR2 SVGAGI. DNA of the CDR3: TGTGCCAGCACCCCGACAGGTCCGAACACTGAAGCTTTCTTT. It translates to CASTPTGPNTEAFF.

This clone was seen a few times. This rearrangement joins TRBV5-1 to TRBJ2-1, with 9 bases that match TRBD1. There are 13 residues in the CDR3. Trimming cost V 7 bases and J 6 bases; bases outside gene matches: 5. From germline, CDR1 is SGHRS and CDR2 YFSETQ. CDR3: CASSQDRGNEQFF. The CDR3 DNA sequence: TGCGCCAGCTCCCAGGACAGGGGCAATGAGCAGTTCTTC.

The CDR3 here is CASTPRRDLTQPQHF. The CDR3 nucleotides are TGTGCCAGCACCCCCCGTCGGGACTTAACCCAGCCCCAGCATTTT. This chain links TRBV7-8 with TRBJ1-5, with D possibly being TRBD1 (5 bases). V was pared by 7 bases and J by 7 bases, with 20 bases between. Germline V gene lookup returns CDR1 SGHVS and CDR2 FQNEAQ. CDR3 length equals 15 residues.

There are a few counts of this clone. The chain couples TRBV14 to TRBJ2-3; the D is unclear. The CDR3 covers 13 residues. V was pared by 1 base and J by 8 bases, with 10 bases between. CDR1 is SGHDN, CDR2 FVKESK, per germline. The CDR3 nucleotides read TGTGCCAGCAGCCAAGGTTTCCTCGGTACGCAGTATTTT. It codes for CASSQGFLGTQYF.

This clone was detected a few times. The CDR3 sequence: CASSDTGDQPQHF. The CDR3 nucleotides are TGTGCCAGCAGTGACACAGGGGATCAGCCCCAGCATTTT. The V gene is TRBV6-1, the J gene TRBJ1-5; 7 nucleotides line up with TRBD1. CDR1 MNHNS and CDR2 SASEGT come from the germline V gene. There are 13 residues in the CDR3. V lost 3 bases to trimming and J lost 5 bases; unmatched junction nucleotides: 1.

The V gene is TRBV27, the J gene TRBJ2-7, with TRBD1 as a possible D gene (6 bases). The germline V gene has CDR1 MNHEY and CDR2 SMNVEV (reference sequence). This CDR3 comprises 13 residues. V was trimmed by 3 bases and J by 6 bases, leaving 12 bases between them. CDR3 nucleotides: TGTGCCAGCAGTTTCAGGGACATTGGCGAGCAGTACTTC. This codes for CASSFRDIGEQYF.

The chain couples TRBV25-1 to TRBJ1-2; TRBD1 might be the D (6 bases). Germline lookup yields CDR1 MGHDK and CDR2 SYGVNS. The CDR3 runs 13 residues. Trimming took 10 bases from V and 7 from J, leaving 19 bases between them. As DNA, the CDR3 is TGTGCCACCGCCCAGACAGGCCGGGGTGGCTACACCTTC. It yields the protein CATAQTGRGGYTF.

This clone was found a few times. The CDR3 DNA reads TGTGCCATCAGTCCTTCGGGGGGGCGCAGGGACATTCAGTACTTC. Translating it yields CAISPSGGRRDIQYF. This chain uses TRBV10-3 with TRBJ2-4; 8 bases are a match to TRBD2. This CDR3 region has 15 residues. The germline V gene encodes CDR1 ENHRY and CDR2 SYGVKD. V lost 5 bases, J lost 8 bases, and 11 bases stayed unmatched.

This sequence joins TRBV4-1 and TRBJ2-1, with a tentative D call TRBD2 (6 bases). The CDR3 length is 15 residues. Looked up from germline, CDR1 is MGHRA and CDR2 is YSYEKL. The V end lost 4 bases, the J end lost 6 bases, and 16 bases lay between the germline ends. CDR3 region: CASSPGLMRSNEQFF. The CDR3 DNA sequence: TGCGCCAGCAGCCCGGGACTCATGCGTTCCAATGAGCAGTTCTTC.